The 18 T cell receptor beta chains reported below all come from one sample, sequenced in a study of blood T cell repertoires in COVID-19. TCRdb's copy holds only in-frame clones and misses some; the assay was immunoSEQ multiplex PCR. The sample contains roughly 16,000 clones, roughly 87% of which appear only once. The material sequenced was peripheral blood. These receptors were obtained from an elderly man with acute or convalescent COVID-19.

CDR3: CASSHQNTEAFF. Written as DNA, the CDR3 is TGTGCCAGCAGCCACCAGAACACTGAAGCTTTCTTT. This rearrangement joins TRBV3-1 (or the pseudogene TRBV3-2) to TRBJ1-1; no clear D gene. V lost 3 bases to trimming and J lost 1 base, with 3 bases between them. CDR1 is LGHDT, CDR2 YNNKEL, per germline (reference sequence). The CDR3 spans 12 residues.

V and J are TRBV3-1 (or the pseudogene TRBV3-2) and TRBJ2-5; D remains ambiguous. Per the germline V gene, CDR1 is LGHDT and CDR2 is YNNKEL (reference sequence). The CDR3 spans 12 residues. V was pared by 1 base and J by 4 bases, with 4 bases between. The CDR3 nucleotides read TGTGCCAGCAGCCAAGTCAGAGAGACCCAGTACTTC. Its translation is CASSQVRETQYF.

Here the CDR3 DNA reads TGTGCCTGGAATACTCTAGCGGGGGCCATTGAGCAGTTCTTC. It is translated as CAWNTLAGAIEQFF. This chain links TRBV30 with TRBJ2-1, with 10 bases fitting TRBD2. V was clipped by 4 bases and J by 9 bases; unmatched bases: 9. The germline gives CDR1 GTSNPN, CDR2 SVGIG (reference sequence). The CDR3 sequence is 14 residues long.

The rearrangement links TRBV12-3 or TRBV12-4 to TRBJ2-5, with D uncertain. CDR3 length: 13 residues. V was pared by 3 bases and J by 3 bases, with 8 bases between. CDR3 bases: TGTGCCAGCAGTTTTTCCGTCGAAGAGACCCAGTACTTC. It codes for CASSFSVEETQYF.

The chain links TRBV6-2 or TRBV6-3 to TRBJ1-5, with 7 positions matching TRBD1. Trimming cost V 0 bases and J 1 base; bases outside gene matches: 3. Per the germline V gene, CDR1 is MNHEY and CDR2 is SVGEGT. CDR3 length: 16 residues. The CDR3 nucleotides read TGTGCCAGCAGTTACTCACCAGGGGGAAGCAATCAGCCCCAGCATTTT. The encoded protein is CASSYSPGGSNQPQHF.

V gene TRBV5-1 combines with J gene TRBJ1-2; no firm D call. V shed 6 bases and J shed 8 bases, with 17 bases lying between them. The CDR3 has 13 residues. Germline CDR1 SGHRS, CDR2 YFSETQ. In DNA form, the CDR3 reads TGCGCCAGCACAATCCAGGAGGGAGGAGGCTACACCTTC. Translated: CASTIQEGGGYTF.

The V call is TRBV6-2 or TRBV6-3, the J call TRBJ1-1; D is unclear. This CDR3 region has 13 residues. Germline V lookup: CDR1 MNHEY, CDR2 SVGEGT. Trimming removed 3 bases from V and 4 bases from J, with 9 bases in between. The CDR3 sequence: CASSYGIGTEAFF. The CDR3 DNA is TGTGCCAGCAGTTATGGCATTGGCACTGAAGCTTTCTTT.

CDR3 region: CASSPGRLNQPQHF. In nucleotides, the CDR3 is TGTGCCAGCAGTCCCGGGAGACTCAATCAGCCCCAGCATTTT. The chain carries TRBV6-6 and TRBJ1-5; D is unclear. Per the germline V gene, CDR1 is MNHNY and CDR2 is SVGAGI (reference sequence). CDR3 size: 14 residues. Trimming pared 5 bases from V and 3 bases from J, leaving 11 bases between.

The chain joins TRBV7-2 to TRBJ2-1; possible D gene TRBD1, 6 bases. The germline CDR1 and CDR2 sequences are SGHTA and FQGNSA. Trimming removed 6 bases at V and 0 bases at J, with 12 bases between. This CDR3 has 15 residues. The CDR3 sequence is CASRKTGSSYNEQFF. The CDR3 coding sequence is TGTGCCAGCAGGAAAACAGGGAGCTCCTACAATGAGCAGTTCTTC.

This sequence joins TRBV2 and TRBJ2-7; D gene ambiguous. Germline assignment: CDR1 SNHLY and CDR2 FYNNEI. The CDR3 extends over 14 amino acids. Trimming removed 2 bases from V and 2 bases from J, with 10 bases in between. This CDR3 is CASSEMFRTYEQYF. The CDR3 coding sequence is TGTGCCAGCAGTGAAATGTTCAGGACCTACGAGCAGTACTTC.

A few counts support this clone. The gene calls are TRBV20-1 and TRBJ2-1; 9 bases align to TRBD2. The CDR3 extends over 15 amino acids. The trim removed 3 bases at V and 8 bases at J, leaving 11 bases unmatched. The V gene's germline CDR1 is DFQATT and CDR2 SNEGSKA (reference sequence). CDR3 sequence: CSASRGREGLYEQFF. The CDR3 DNA reads TGCAGTGCTAGTCGTGGGCGGGAGGGTCTATATGAGCAGTTCTTC.

The V call is TRBV24-1, the J call TRBJ2-6; 11 bases agree with TRBD2. Per germline, CDR1 KGHDR and CDR2 SFDVKD. V gave up 2 bases and J gave up 3 bases; unmatched junction bases: 8. The CDR3 is 19 residues long. CDR3 amino acids: CATSDSSTSGVVGANVLTF. In DNA, the CDR3 is TGTGCCACCAGTGATTCATCGACTAGCGGGGTGGTTGGGGCCAACGTCCTGACTTTC.

The chain is built from TRBV3-1 (or the pseudogene TRBV3-2) and TRBJ1-1; 9 bases line up with TRBD1. Germline V gives CDR1 LGHDT, CDR2 YNNKEL (reference sequence). Unmatched junction bases numbered 10, after V lost 2 bases and J lost 3 bases. The CDR3 consists of 17 residues. The CDR3 is CASSQPRTGGEDTEAFF. CDR3 nucleotide sequence: TGTGCCAGCAGCCAACCTAGAACAGGGGGCGAGGACACTGAAGCTTTCTTT.

The rearrangement links TRBV18 to TRBJ2-3, with a weak D call TRBD1 (5 bases). The CDR3 runs to 15 residues. V was shortened by 3 bases and J by 4 bases, with 14 bases between the two germline ends. CDR1 and CDR2 from the germline V gene are KGHSH and LQKENI. For the CDR3, the DNA is TGTGCCAGCTCACCCCAGGGATCTGTCGCAGATACGCAGTATTTT. This encodes CASSPQGSVADTQYF.

The rearrangement uses TRBV6-5 and TRBJ1-4; D gene uncertain. The CDR3 consists of 14 residues. The germline V gene encodes CDR1 MNHEY and CDR2 SVGAGI. V lost 0 bases, J lost 4 bases, and 6 bases lay in between. CDR3 region: CASSYSEINEKLFF. The CDR3 DNA follows: TGTGCCAGCAGTTACTCGGAGATTAATGAAAAACTGTTTTTT.

The chain links TRBV29-1 to TRBJ1-3, with D perhaps TRBD1 (5 bases). The CDR3 has 13 amino acids. From germline, CDR1 is SQVTM and CDR2 ANQGSEA. V lost 3 bases to trimming and J lost 4 bases, with 10 bases between them. CDR3: CSVEGQGGNTIYF. CDR3 bases: TGCAGCGTTGAGGGGCAGGGAGGAAACACCATATATTTT.

The sample holds one count of this clone. The J gene is TRBJ1-2, the V gene TRBV5-1; 10 bases are shared with TRBD1. Germline lookup yields CDR1 SGHRS and CDR2 YFSETQ. J lost 2 bases, V lost 3 bases, and 4 bases had no gene match. This CDR3 region has 15 residues. This CDR3 is CASSSVTGGNYGYTF. The CDR3 coding sequence is TGCGCCAGCAGCTCCGTGACAGGGGGCAACTATGGCTACACCTTC.

The rearrangement joins TRBV5-4 to TRBJ2-5; D perhaps matches TRBD2 (7 bases). The CDR3 runs 16 residues. V gave up 1 base and J gave up 5 bases, with 18 bases separating them. Looked up from germline, CDR1 is SGHNT and CDR2 is YYREEE (reference sequence). The CDR3 DNA reads as TGTGCCAGCAGCTTGAAAGTTGGGGGGGCCGGTGAGACCCAGTACTTC. It specifies CASSLKVGGAGETQYF.